The entry below describes one T cell receptor (beta chain). These data originate in a study of blood T cell repertoires in COVID-19. The wider study: Sites across the United States, Italy and Spain contributed samples from acute and convalescent COVID-19. Sample material is recorded as cDNA or gDNA derived from T cells, B-cell-depleted T cells, or PBMCs.

V was cut by 7 bases and J by 0 bases, with 15 bases left in between. The CDR3 runs 15 residues. Germline CDR1 reads MNHEY; CDR2 reads SMNVEV (reference sequence). Original analysis: Reference gene primer amplification gave nucleated cell count estimates. The data were produced by immunoSEQ multiplex PCR, yet TCRdb's version contains in-frame clones alone and is incomplete. V, J and clone size are those of that table, while D and trimming were read from the DNA. The data show roughly 170,000 clones, 88% seen once. The chain links TRBV27 to TRBJ1-1; D ambiguous. Sequences were obtained from peripheral blood. The TCR originated in a man between 60 and 70 years old with acute or convalescent COVID-19. This CDR3 is CASTKSPGMNTEAFF. The CDR3 DNA reads as TGTGCCAGCACCAAAAGCCCGGGGATGAACACTGAAGCTTTCTTT.